The rows below give T cell receptor beta chains drawn from one sample of a study of blood T cell repertoires in COVID-19. Measured with immunoSEQ multiplex PCR; TCRdb has only the in-frame clones, and not every one. The profile covers under 150,000 clones, with around four fifths appearing a single time and about 6.1% taken by the ten largest. Source material: PBMCs or T cells enriched from blood (not recorded which). These receptors were obtained from a woman aged 40 to 50 who had recovered from COVID-19. CDR3s include the opening cysteine and the closing phenylalanine or tryptophan. The D gene is left open where the match is weak. Expanded clones get a size class; other rows say once, few or many, or leave the size out.

clone size	CDR3 length	D gene	V gene	J gene	CDR3 DNA	CDR3 protein
NA	14	TRBD1	TRBV27	TRBJ1-2	TGTGCCAGCGGAAAGACAGGGCGATCGTATGGCTACACCTTC	CASGKTGRSYGYTF
NA	13	NA	TRBV6-1	TRBJ1-1	TGTGCCAGCAGTGATTGGACAGTCACTGAAGCTTTCTTT	CASSDWTVTEAFF
few	20	TRBD2	TRBV12-5	TRBJ2-1	TGTGCTAGTGGGGGGGCAGGCGGCCGGACTAGCGGGAGGAGCCGGAATGAGCAGTTCTTC	CASGGAGGRTSGRSRNEQFF
NA	15	TRBD1	TRBV6-5	TRBJ1-1	TGTGCCAGCAGCCTGGACAGGGTAAAATATACTGAAGCTTTCTTT	CASSLDRVKYTEAFF
NA	19	TRBD2	TRBV4-2	TRBJ2-5	TGTGCCAGCAGCCAAGTGGGTGGGACTAGCGGGGTTCTCCAAGAGACCCAGTACTTC	CASSQVGGTSGVLQETQYF
NA	13	NA	TRBV20-1	TRBJ2-7	TGCAGTGCTAGTAGCCGGAGAACCTACGAGCAGTACTTC	CSASSRRTYEQYF
few	15	NA	TRBV28	TRBJ1-3	TGTGCCAGCAGTTTTTCTGGGCATTTTGGAAACACCATATATTTT	CASSFSGHFGNTIYF
many	15	TRBD1	TRBV2	TRBJ2-7	TGTGCCAGCATCCAAGACAGGGATCGTTCCTACGAGCAGTACTTC	CASIQDRDRSYEQYF
NA	13	NA	TRBV5-4	TRBJ1-3	TGTGCCAGCAGCTTGGCAGATGGAAACACCATATATTTT	CASSLADGNTIYF
NA	16	NA	TRBV28	TRBJ1-1	TGTGCCAGCAGTGGCGGAAGACGGCCCAAAGAGGCTGAAGCTTTCTTT	CASSGGRRPKEAEAFF
NA	15	NA	TRBV14	TRBJ2-1	TGTGCCAGCAGCCAAGATGAACAGTTCTACAATGAGCAGTTCTTC	CASSQDEQFYNEQFF
NA	14	TRBD2	TRBV2	TRBJ2-1	TGTGCCAGCAGATCTAGCGGGGCTTACAATGAGCAGTTCTTC	CASRSSGAYNEQFF
NA	14	TRBD1	TRBV2	TRBJ2-3	TGTGCCAGCACCCGGGACAGGTCGACAGATACGCAGTATTTT	CASTRDRSTDTQYF
few	12	TRBD2	TRBV3-1/TRBV3-2	TRBJ2-5	TGTGCCAGCAGCCCGGGACTAGCGGGGGGATACTTC	CASSPGLAGGYF
NA	15	TRBD2	TRBV6-2/TRBV6-3	TRBJ2-5	TGTGCCAGCAGTAGGACCGGGACTATTCAAGAGACCCAGTACTTC	CASSRTGTIQETQYF